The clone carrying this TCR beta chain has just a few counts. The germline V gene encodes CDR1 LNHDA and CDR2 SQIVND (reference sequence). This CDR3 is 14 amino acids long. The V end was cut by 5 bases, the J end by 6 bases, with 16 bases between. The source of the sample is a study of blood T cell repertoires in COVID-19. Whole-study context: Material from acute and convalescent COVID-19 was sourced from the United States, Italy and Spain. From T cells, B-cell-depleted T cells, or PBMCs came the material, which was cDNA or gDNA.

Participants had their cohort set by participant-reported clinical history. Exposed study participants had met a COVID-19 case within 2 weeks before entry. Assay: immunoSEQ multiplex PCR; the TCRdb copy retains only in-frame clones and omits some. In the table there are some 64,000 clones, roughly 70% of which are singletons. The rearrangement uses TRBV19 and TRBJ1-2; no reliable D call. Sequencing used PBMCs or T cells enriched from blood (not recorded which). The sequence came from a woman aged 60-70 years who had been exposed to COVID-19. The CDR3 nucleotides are TGTGCCAGTAGTTCTGTCCTCGCCCCGGATGGCTACACCTTC. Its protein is CASSSVLAPDGYTF. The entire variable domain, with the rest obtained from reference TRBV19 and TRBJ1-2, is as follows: DGGITQSPKYLFRKEGQNVTLSCEQNLNHDAMYWYRQDPGQGLRLIYYSQIVNDFQKGDIAEGYSVSREKKESFPLTVTSAQKNPTAFYLCASSSVLAPDGYTFGSGTRLTVV.